This passage covers 12 T cell receptor beta chains from one sample sequenced in a study of CD8+ T cells in alopecia areata. As to treatment: oral pan-JAK inhibitor, 5-10 mg twice daily. Isolated RNA was reverse transcribed into cDNA used as the sequencing template. TCRdb's copy holds only in-frame clones and misses some; the assay was immunoSEQ multiplex PCR. The sample yields about 170,000 clones, roughly 58% seen once. Material: CD4+ T cells sorted from blood, obtained at approximately week 61, from a patient treated with tofacitinib. These receptors came from a human donor with alopecia areata.

The chain couples TRBV6-5 to TRBJ2-7; 8 bases are a match to TRBD1. With 5 bases clipped from V and 5 bases from J, the junction kept 5 bases outside the gene matches. This CDR3 spans 13 amino acids. CDR1 is MNHEY and CDR2 is SVGAGI in the germline V gene. CDR3 coding DNA: TGTGCCAGCAGTCGCCAGGGGGCAGACGAGCAGTACTTC. It is translated as CASSRQGADEQYF.

In DNA form, the CDR3 reads TGCAGCGTTGAAAAGGGGTCCTACGAGCAGTACTTC. This sequence encodes CSVEKGSYEQYF. The V gene is TRBV29-1, the J gene TRBJ2-7; D is perhaps TRBD1 (5 bases). Germline V gives CDR1 SQVTM, CDR2 ANQGSEA. With 2 bases removed from V and 1 base from J, the gap between germline ends came to 6 bases. The length of the CDR3 is 12 residues.

On this clone: Its ends do not fully match the called genes, so a read error is possible. The rearrangement uses TRBV5-1 and TRBJ1-2; TRBD1 aligns across 7 bases. Germline V gene sequence: CDR1 SGHRS, CDR2 YFSETQ. The CDR3 sequence is 15 residues long. The CDR3 reads CASSAIGQVNDGYTF. The CDR3 bases are TGCGCCAGCAGCGCGATCGGACAGGTTAACGATGGCTACACCTTC.

This clone showed up just a few times. The chain uses TRBV14 and TRBJ1-1; tentative D call: TRBD1 (5 bases). The V gene's germline CDR1 is SGHDN and CDR2 FVKESK. The CDR3 spans 14 residues. V shed 3 bases and J shed 5 bases, with 13 bases lying between them. DNA of the CDR3: TGTGCCAGCAGCCATCTTACGGGGGGAACTGAAGCTTTCTTT. Protein: CASSHLTGGTEAFF.

In its sample, this clone was seen a few times. This chain joins TRBV7-8 and TRBJ2-7; D remains unclear. With 5 bases removed from V and 9 bases from J, the gap between germline ends came to 14 bases. The CDR3 is 12 amino acids. Germline V gives CDR1 SGHVS, CDR2 FQNEAQ. CDR3 sequence (DNA): TGTGCCAGCAGCCCGACCGGGTTGCTGCAGTACTTC. Encoded protein: CASSPTGLLQYF. Filled out from reference TRBV7-8 and TRBJ2-7, the complete variable domain reads GAGVSQSPRYKVAKRGQDVALRCDPISGHVSLFWYQQALGQGPEFLTYFQNEAQLDKSGLPSDRFFAERPEGSVSTLKIQRTQQEDSAVYLCASSPTGLLQYFGPGTRLTVT.

The table lists this clone with a few counts. The chain is built from TRBV6-5 and TRBJ2-7; D gene uncertain. In germline, CDR1 is MNHEY, CDR2 SVGAGI. With 0 bases removed from V and 6 bases from J, the gap between germline ends came to 12 bases. The CDR3 contains 14 residues. This CDR3 reads CASSYSTLLVEQYF. CDR3 bases: TGTGCCAGCAGTTACTCGACTTTGTTAGTCGAGCAGTACTTC.

The chain is built from TRBV4-2 and TRBJ2-5; D ambiguous. The germline V gene has CDR1 LGHNA and CDR2 YNFKEQ. This CDR3 has 17 residues. V was trimmed by 0 bases and J by 4 bases, leaving 18 bases between them. Here the CDR3 DNA reads TGTGCCAGCAGCCAAGAAGGATACACCCGCGAAGGAGAGACCCAGTACTTC. This translates into CASSQEGYTREGETQYF.

The V gene is TRBV9, the J gene TRBJ1-6; TRBD1 matches 9 bases. Germline lookup yields CDR1 SGDLS and CDR2 YYNGEE. This CDR3 region has 14 residues. V was pared by 4 bases and J by 7 bases, with 3 bases of the junction left unmatched. CDR3 loop: CASSLTGGNSPLHF. CDR3 nucleotide sequence: TGTGCCAGCAGCCTGACAGGGGGAAATTCACCCCTCCACTTT.

The CDR3 region is CAISEGGFYEQFF. CDR3 coding DNA: TGTGCCATCAGTGAGGGAGGTTTCTATGAGCAGTTCTTC. The genes are TRBV10-3 and TRBJ2-1; tentatively, D is TRBD2 (5 bases). V was clipped by 2 bases and J by 8 bases, with 10 bases between them. The CDR3 is 13 amino acids. Germline V gene lookup returns CDR1 ENHRY and CDR2 SYGVKD.

This clone was detected a few times. The V and J genes are TRBV29-1 and TRBJ2-1; TRBD1 might be the D (5 bases). Germline CDR1 is SQVTM and CDR2 is ANQGSEA. The CDR3 extends over 12 amino acids. V gave up 0 bases and J gave up 7 bases, with 7 bases separating them. CDR3 nucleotide sequence: TGCAGCGTTGAAGAACAGGCTAATGAGCAGTTCTTC. Its translation is CSVEEQANEQFF.

The chain carries TRBV27 and TRBJ1-5; D is ambiguous. V lost 4 bases, J lost 4 bases, and 14 bases lay in between. This CDR3 has 15 amino acids. Looked up from germline, CDR1 is MNHEY and CDR2 is SMNVEV (reference sequence). DNA for the CDR3: TGTGCCAGCAGTTCGGAGCACAGTATAAATCAGCCCCAGCATTTT. This codes for CASSSEHSINQPQHF.

The chain joins TRBV15 to TRBJ2-6, with 9 bases identical to TRBD1. Trimming at V came to 3 bases and at J to 1 base, leaving 4 bases not matched to a gene. CDR3 size: 17 residues. Germline V gene lookup returns CDR1 LNHNV and CDR2 YYDKDF (reference sequence). The CDR3 here is CATSRDRGLSGANVLTF. The CDR3 nucleotides are TGTGCCACCAGCAGGGACAGGGGTCTGTCTGGGGCCAACGTCCTGACTTTC.